One sample yielded the 8 T cell receptor beta chains listed below, sequenced in a study of OX40 agonist ivuxolimab in advanced cancers. Profiling relied on immunoSEQ multiplex PCR, and the TCRdb table lists in-frame clones only, not all of them. The sample contains just over 40,000 clones, more than 75% of which appear only once. Sequences were derived from CD4+ or CD8+ T cells sorted from blood, sampled in a trial of the OX40 agonist ivuxolimab. The receptor set was obtained from an adult with an advanced solid tumor such as melanoma, head and neck, liver or kidney cancer.

J is TRBJ2-7 and V is TRBV7-9; D is possibly TRBD1 or TRBD2 (6 bases each). Germline-derived CDR1 and CDR2 are SEHNR and FQNEAQ (reference sequence). Trimming took off 4 bases at V and 6 bases at J, with 22 bases between the two ends. CDR3 length equals 16 residues. The CDR3 nucleotides read TGTGCCAGCAGCTCCCCAGTATTTAGGGGGGTTCCCGAGCAGTACTTC. Residues: CASSSPVFRGVPEQYF.

The DNA for the CDR3 is TGTGCCAGCAGCGTACGACAGGGGCCGAGCTCCTACAATGAGCAGTTCTTC. Translated, it gives CASSVRQGPSSYNEQFF. The genes are TRBV9 and TRBJ2-1; 8 positions agree with TRBD1. The V gene end was trimmed by 1 base and the J gene end by 0 bases; junction bases not matched to a gene: 6. This CDR3 comprises 17 residues. Germline lookup yields CDR1 SGDLS and CDR2 YYNGEE.

This chain uses TRBV5-6 with TRBJ1-5; 7 bases match TRBD1. The germline CDR1 and CDR2 sequences are SGHDT and YYEEEE. This CDR3 is built from 15 residues. V lost 1 base to trimming and J lost 0 bases; unmatched junction nucleotides: 1. The CDR3, as DNA: TGTGCCAGCAGCTTGACAGGGGATAGCAATCAGCCCCAGCATTTT. It translates to CASSLTGDSNQPQHF.

The V and J genes are TRBV7-2 and TRBJ1-4; tentative D call: TRBD1 (5 bases). V lost 6 bases to trimming and J lost 5 bases, with 19 bases between them. The CDR3 extends over 16 amino acids. Germline CDR1 is SGHTA and CDR2 is FQGNSA. The CDR3 loop is CASSLGTGLNNEKLFF. The DNA of the CDR3 is TGTGCCAGCAGTCTAGGAACGGGACTGAACAATGAAAAACTGTTTTTT.

This clone was seen a few times. The chain joins TRBV6-6 to TRBJ2-2; TRBD1 aligns across 9 bases. In germline, CDR1 is MNHNY, CDR2 SVGAGI (reference sequence). Trimming at V came to 5 bases and at J to 3 bases, leaving 1 base not matched to a gene. The CDR3 runs 14 residues. CDR3 sequence reads: CASSDRGYTGELFF. CDR3 in DNA: TGTGCCAGCAGTGACAGGGGGTACACCGGGGAGCTGTTTTTT.

This chain uses TRBV10-3 with TRBJ1-4; tentatively, D is TRBD1 (5 bases). Germline assignment: CDR1 ENHRY and CDR2 SYGVKD. V was trimmed by 6 bases and J by 0 bases, leaving 11 bases between them. The CDR3 runs to 15 residues. The CDR3 here is CAIRPGETTNEKLFF. The CDR3 DNA sequence: TGTGCCATCAGGCCGGGGGAAACAACTAATGAAAAACTGTTTTTT.

This clone showed up just once. The chain couples TRBV10-3 to TRBJ2-5, with D possibly being TRBD1 (6 bases). The tail of the sequence fits TRBJ2-7 better, so the J call may be wrong. The germline V gene has CDR1 ENHRY and CDR2 SYGVKD. The CDR3 sequence is 15 residues long. Here the CDR3 reads CAISPPDSNWYEQYF. CDR3 sequence (DNA): TGTGCCATCAGTCCCCCGGACAGTAATTGGTACGAGCAGTACTTC.

The chain employs TRBV11-2 and TRBJ2-2, with D possibly called TRBD1 or TRBD2 (6 bases each). Germline CDR1 SGHAT, CDR2 FQNNGV. Trimming pared 6 bases from V and 6 bases from J, leaving 14 bases between. The CDR3 has 14 amino acids. The CDR3 here is CASRIGGPAGELFF. Here the CDR3 DNA reads TGTGCCAGCAGAATAGGGGGGCCCGCCGGGGAGCTGTTTTTT.